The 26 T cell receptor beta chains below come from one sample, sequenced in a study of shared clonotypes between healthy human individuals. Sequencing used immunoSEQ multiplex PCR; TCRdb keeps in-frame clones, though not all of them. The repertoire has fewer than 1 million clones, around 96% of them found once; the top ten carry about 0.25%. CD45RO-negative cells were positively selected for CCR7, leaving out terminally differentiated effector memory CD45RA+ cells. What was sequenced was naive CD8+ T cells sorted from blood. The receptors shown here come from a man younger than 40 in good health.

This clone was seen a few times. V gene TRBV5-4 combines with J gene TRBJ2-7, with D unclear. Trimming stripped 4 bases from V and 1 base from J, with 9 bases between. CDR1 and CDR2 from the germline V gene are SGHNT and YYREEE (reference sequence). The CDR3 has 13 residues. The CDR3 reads CASSPSHSYEQYF. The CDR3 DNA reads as TGTGCCAGCAGCCCATCGCATTCCTACGAGCAGTACTTC.

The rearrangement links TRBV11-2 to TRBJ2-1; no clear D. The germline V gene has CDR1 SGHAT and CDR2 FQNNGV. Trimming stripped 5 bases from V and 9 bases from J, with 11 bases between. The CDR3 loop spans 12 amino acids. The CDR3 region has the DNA TGTGCCAGCAGCGCCCTTCGGGTTGAGCAGTTCTTC. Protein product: CASSALRVEQFF.

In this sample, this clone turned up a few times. The CDR3 protein is CASSRLMDRGNTGELFF. In DNA form, the CDR3 reads TGCGCCAGCAGCCGACTGATGGACAGGGGGAACACCGGGGAGCTGTTTTTT. V usage is TRBV5-1 and J usage is TRBJ2-2, with TRBD1 identical over 9 bases. CDR1 and CDR2 from the germline V gene are SGHRS and YFSETQ. This CDR3 comprises 17 residues. The junction had 8 bases not matched to a gene; V was cut back by 4 bases and J by 1 base.

In DNA form, the CDR3 reads TGTGCCAGCAGCGTAGTTACAGGGTTTTCCTACGAGCAGTACTTC. The encoded protein is CASSVVTGFSYEQYF. The chain joins TRBV9 to TRBJ2-7, with a possible D match to TRBD1 (6 bases). The CDR3 contains 15 residues. Germline V CDR1 and CDR2: SGDLS, YYNGEE. Trimming cost V 0 bases and J 1 base, with 11 bases left between them.

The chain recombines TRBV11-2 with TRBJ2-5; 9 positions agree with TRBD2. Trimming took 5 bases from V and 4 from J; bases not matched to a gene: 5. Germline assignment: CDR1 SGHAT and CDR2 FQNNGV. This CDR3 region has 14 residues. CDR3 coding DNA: TGTGCCAGCAGCGTTAGCGGGAGACGAGAGACCCAGTACTTC. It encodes CASSVSGRRETQYF.

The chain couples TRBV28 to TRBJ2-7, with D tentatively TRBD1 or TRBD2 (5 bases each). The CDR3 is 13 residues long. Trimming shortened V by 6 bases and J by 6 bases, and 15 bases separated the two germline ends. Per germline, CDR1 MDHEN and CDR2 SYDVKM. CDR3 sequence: CASRRTPRGEQYF. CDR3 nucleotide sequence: TGTGCCAGCAGGCGGACACCTCGGGGCGAGCAGTACTTC.

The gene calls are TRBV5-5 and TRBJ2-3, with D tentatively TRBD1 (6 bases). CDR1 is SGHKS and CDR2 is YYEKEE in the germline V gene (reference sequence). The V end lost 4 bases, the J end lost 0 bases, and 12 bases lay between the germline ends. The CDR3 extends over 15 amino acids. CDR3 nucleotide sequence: TGTGCCAGCAGCGCCACAGGGCCGAGCACAGATACGCAGTATTTT. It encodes CASSATGPSTDTQYF.

CDR3 region: CASRKVGALYEQYF. For the CDR3, the DNA is TGTGCCAGCAGAAAGGTGGGGGCCCTCTACGAGCAGTACTTC. The J gene is TRBJ2-7, the V gene TRBV6-1; tentative D call: TRBD1 (6 bases). The V end lost 6 bases, the J end lost 3 bases, and 15 bases lay between the germline ends. This CDR3 is 14 amino acids long. Germline CDR1 and CDR2: MNHNS and SASEGT.

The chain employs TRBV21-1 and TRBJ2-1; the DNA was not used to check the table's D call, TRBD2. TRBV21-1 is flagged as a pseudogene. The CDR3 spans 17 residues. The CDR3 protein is CASSNRWGLAGNNEQFF. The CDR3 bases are TGTGCCAGCAGCAACCGTTGGGGACTAGCGGGAAACAATGAGCAGTTCTTC.

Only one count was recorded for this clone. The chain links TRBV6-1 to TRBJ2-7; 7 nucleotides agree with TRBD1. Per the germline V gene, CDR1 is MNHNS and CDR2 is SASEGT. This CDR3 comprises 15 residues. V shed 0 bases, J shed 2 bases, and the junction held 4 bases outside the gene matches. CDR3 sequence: CASSEAWTGTYEQYF. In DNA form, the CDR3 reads TGTGCCAGCAGTGAAGCGTGGACAGGTACCTACGAGCAGTACTTC.

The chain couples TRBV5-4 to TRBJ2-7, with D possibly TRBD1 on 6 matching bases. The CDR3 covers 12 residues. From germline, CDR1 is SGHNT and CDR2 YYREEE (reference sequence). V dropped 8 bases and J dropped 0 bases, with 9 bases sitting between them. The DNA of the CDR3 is TGTGCCAGTACAGGGAACTCCTACGAGCAGTACTTC. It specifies CASTGNSYEQYF.

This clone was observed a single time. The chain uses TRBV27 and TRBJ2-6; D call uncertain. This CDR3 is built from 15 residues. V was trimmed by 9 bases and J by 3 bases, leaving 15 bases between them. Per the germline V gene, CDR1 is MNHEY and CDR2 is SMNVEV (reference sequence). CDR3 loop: CASRDSAGGANVLTF. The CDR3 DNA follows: TGTGCCAGTCGTGACTCCGCTGGTGGGGCCAACGTCCTGACTTTC.

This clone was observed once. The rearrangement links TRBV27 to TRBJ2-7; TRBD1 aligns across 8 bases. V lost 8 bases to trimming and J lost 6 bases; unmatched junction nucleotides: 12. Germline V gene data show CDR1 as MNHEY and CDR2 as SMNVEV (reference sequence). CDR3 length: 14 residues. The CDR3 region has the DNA TGTGCCAGCGGATACGGACAGGGCCGCCGCGAGCAGTACTTC. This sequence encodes CASGYGQGRREQYF.

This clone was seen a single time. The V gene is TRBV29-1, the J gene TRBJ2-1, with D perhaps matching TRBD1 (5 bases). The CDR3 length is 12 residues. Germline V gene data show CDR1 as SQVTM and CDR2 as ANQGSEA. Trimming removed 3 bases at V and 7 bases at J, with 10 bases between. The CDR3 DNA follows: TGCAGCGTTGAGGGGCCAGATAATGAGCAGTTCTTC. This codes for CSVEGPDNEQFF.

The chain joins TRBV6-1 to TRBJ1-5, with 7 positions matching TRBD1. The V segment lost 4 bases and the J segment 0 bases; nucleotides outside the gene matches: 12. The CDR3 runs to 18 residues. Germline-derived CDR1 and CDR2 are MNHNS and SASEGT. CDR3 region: CASSVGRGRIFSNQPQHF. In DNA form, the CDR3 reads TGTGCCAGCAGTGTGGGTAGGGGGCGTATCTTTAGCAATCAGCCCCAGCATTTT.

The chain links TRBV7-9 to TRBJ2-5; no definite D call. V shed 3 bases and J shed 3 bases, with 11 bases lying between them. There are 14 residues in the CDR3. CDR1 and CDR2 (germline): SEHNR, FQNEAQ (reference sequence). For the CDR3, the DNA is TGTGCCAGCAGCTTGAGGTCAAGGGAAGAGACCCAGTACTTC. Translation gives CASSLRSREETQYF.

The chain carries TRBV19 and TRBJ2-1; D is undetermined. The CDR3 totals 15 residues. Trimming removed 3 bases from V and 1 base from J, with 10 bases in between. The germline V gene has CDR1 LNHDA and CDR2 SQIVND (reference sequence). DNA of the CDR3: TGTGCCAGTAGTATTTTGACTCCTTCCTACAATGAGCAGTTCTTC. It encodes CASSILTPSYNEQFF.

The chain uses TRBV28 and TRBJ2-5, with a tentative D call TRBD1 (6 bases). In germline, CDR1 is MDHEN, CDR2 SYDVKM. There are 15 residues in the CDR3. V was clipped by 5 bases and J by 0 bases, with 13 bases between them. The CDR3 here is CASSRTAGDQETQYF. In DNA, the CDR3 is TGTGCCAGCAGTCGGACAGCCGGGGACCAAGAGACCCAGTACTTC.

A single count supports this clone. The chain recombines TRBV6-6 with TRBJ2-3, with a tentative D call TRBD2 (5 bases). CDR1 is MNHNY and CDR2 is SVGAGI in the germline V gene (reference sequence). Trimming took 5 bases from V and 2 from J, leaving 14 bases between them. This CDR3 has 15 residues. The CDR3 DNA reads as TGTGCCAGCAGTCAAACTGTTGGACTCACAGATACGCAGTATTTT. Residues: CASSQTVGLTDTQYF.

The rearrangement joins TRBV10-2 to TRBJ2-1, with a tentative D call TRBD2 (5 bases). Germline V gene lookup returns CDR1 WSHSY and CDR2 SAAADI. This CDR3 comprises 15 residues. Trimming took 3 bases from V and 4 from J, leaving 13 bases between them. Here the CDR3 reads CASSEPGFPYNEQFF. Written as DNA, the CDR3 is TGCGCCAGCAGTGAACCGGGATTCCCTTACAATGAGCAGTTCTTC.

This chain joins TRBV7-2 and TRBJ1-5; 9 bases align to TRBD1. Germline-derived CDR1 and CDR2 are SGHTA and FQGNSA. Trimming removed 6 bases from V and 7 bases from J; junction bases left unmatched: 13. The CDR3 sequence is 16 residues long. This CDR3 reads CASSNSGDRVNQPQHF. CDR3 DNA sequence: TGTGCCAGCAGTAACTCCGGGGACAGGGTTAACCAGCCCCAGCATTTT.

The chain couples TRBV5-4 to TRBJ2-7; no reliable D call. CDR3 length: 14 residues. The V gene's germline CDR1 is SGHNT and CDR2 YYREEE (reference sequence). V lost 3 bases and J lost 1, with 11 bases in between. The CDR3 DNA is TGTGCCAGCAGCTCACCCCCGGTGTCCTACGAGCAGTACTTC. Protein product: CASSSPPVSYEQYF.

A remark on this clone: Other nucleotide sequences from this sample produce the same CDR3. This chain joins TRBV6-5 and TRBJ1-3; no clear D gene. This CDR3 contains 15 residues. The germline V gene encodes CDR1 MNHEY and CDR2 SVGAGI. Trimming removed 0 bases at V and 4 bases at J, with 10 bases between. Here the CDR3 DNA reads TGTGCCAGCAGTTACTCCGCCCTCTCCGGAAACACCATATATTTT. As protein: CASSYSALSGNTIYF.

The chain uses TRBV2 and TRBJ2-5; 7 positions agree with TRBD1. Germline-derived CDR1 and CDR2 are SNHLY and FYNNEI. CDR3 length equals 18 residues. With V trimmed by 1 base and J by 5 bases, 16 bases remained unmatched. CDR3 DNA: TGTGCCAGCAGTGAAGTGCAGACAGGGTCTCGTCTTGGGGAGACCCAGTACTTC. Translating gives CASSEVQTGSRLGETQYF.

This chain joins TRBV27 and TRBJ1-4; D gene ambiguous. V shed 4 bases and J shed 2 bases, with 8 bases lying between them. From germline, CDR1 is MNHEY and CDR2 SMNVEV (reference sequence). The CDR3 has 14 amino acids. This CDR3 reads CASSSVGTNEKLFF. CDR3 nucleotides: TGTGCCAGCAGTTCGGTCGGTACTAATGAAAAACTGTTTTTT.

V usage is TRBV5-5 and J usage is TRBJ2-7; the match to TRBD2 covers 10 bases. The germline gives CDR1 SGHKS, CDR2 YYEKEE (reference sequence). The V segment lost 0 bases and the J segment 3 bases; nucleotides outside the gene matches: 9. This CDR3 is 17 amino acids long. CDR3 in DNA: TGTGCCAGCAGCTTGGTAGGCTCCGGGACTAGCGACTACGAGCAGTACTTC. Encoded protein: CASSLVGSGTSDYEQYF. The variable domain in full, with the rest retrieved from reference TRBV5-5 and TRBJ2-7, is DAGVTQSPTHLIKTRGQQVTLRCSPISGHKSVSWYQQVLGQGPQFIFQYYEKEERGRGNFPDRFSARQFPNYSSELNVNALLLGDSALYLCASSLVGSGTSDYEQYFGPGTRLTVT.